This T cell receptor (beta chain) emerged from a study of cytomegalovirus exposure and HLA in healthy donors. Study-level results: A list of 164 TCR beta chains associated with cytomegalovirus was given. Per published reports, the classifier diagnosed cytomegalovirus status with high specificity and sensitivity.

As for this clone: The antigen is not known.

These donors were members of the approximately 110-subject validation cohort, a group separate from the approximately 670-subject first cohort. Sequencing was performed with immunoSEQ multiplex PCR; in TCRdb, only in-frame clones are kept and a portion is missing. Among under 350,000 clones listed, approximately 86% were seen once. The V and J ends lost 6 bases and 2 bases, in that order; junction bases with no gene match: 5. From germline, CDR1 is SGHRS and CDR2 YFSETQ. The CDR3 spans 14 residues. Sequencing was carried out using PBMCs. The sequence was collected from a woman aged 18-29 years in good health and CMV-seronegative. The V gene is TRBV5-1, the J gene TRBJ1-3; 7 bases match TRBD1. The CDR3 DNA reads TGCGCCAGCACCTCCGGGACAGCTGGAAACACCATATATTTT. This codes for CASTSGTAGNTIYF.